Following are 32 T cell receptor beta chains from one sample sequenced in a study of T cell responses to AZD1222 COVID-19 vaccine. Generated by immunoSEQ multiplex PCR, the TCRdb table keeps only in-frame clones and is missing some. The table has fewer than 130,000 clones, around 90% seen once; the top ten hold 1.5% to 2%. The sample consisted of peripheral blood, taken on day 0 of AZD1222 vaccination. These TCRs come from an adult in good health.

The chain is built from TRBV5-1 and TRBJ1-2, with a weak D call TRBD1 (5 bases). Germline loops: CDR1 SGHRS, CDR2 YFSETQ. The V end lost 1 base, the J end lost 7 bases, and 14 bases lay between the germline ends. This CDR3 has 14 residues. This CDR3 is CASSLSQGEGGYTF. The CDR3 DNA is TGCGCCAGCAGCTTGTCCCAGGGAGAGGGTGGCTACACCTTC.

The rearrangement joins TRBV11-2 to TRBJ2-7, with TRBD1 identical over 8 bases. This CDR3 has 14 amino acids. Germline V gene sequence: CDR1 SGHAT, CDR2 FQNNGV. V dropped 2 bases and J dropped 4; count of bases not matched to a gene: 4. CDR3: CASSLTGTGYEQYF. In DNA, the CDR3 is TGTGCCAGCAGCTTAACGGGGACAGGATACGAGCAGTACTTC. The full variable domain, with the rest looked up from reference TRBV11-2 and TRBJ2-7, is EAGVAQSPRYKIIEKRQSVAFWCNPISGHATLYWYQQILGQGPKLLIQFQNNGVVDDSQLPKDRFSAERLKGVDSTLKIQPAKLEDSAVYLCASSLTGTGYEQYFGPGTRLTVT.

This clone was detected only once. The chain recombines TRBV4-1 with TRBJ1-1; D is uncertain. This CDR3 contains 16 residues. V dropped 0 bases and J dropped 1 base, with 12 bases sitting between them. Germline V lookup: CDR1 MGHRA, CDR2 YSYEKL. Here the CDR3 DNA reads TGCGCCAGCAGCCAAGAGGCGCCGGGAAGGAACACTGAAGCTTTCTTT. Its protein is CASSQEAPGRNTEAFF.

V and J are TRBV5-1 and TRBJ2-7, with 7 bases aligning to TRBD1. With V trimmed by 2 bases and J by 3 bases, 8 bases remained unmatched. CDR1 is SGHRS, CDR2 YFSETQ, per germline. The CDR3 is 15 residues long. CDR3 region: CASSLNRGNLYEQYF. The CDR3 DNA follows: TGCGCCAGCAGCTTAAACAGGGGTAATCTCTACGAGCAGTACTTC.

This sequence joins TRBV3-1 (or the pseudogene TRBV3-2) and TRBJ1-1; D unresolved. The CDR3 runs to 13 residues. Between the trimmed V and J ends, which lost 0 bases and 7 bases, there was a span of 9 bases. CDR1 and CDR2 from the germline V gene are LGHDT and YNNKEL (reference sequence). CDR3 coding DNA: TGTGCCAGCAGCCAAGATCGAGGGAGTGAAGCTTTCTTT. This encodes CASSQDRGSEAFF.

This rearrangement joins TRBV20-1 to TRBJ1-1; D perhaps matches TRBD1 (6 bases). The V end lost 3 bases, the J end lost 0 bases, and 14 bases lay between the germline ends. The CDR3 covers 15 residues. Looked up from germline, CDR1 is DFQATT and CDR2 is SNEGSKA (reference sequence). CDR3 residues: CSASKAGAMNTEAFF. CDR3 sequence (DNA): TGCAGTGCTAGTAAGGCAGGGGCCATGAACACTGAAGCTTTCTTT.

The rearrangement links TRBV4-1 to TRBJ2-2; the D is unclear. This CDR3 is built from 14 residues. Per germline, CDR1 MGHRA and CDR2 YSYEKL. The V end lost 0 bases, the J end lost 7 bases, and 9 bases lay between the germline ends. The CDR3 nucleotides read TGCGCCAGCAGCCAAGATCATCGGAGCGGGGAGCTGTTTTTT. As protein: CASSQDHRSGELFF.

The chain employs TRBV15 and TRBJ2-2; 9 positions match TRBD2. Germline values: CDR1 LNHNV, CDR2 YYDKDF (reference sequence). Losses at the gene ends were 3 bases for V and 3 bases for J; bases not matched to a gene: 11. This CDR3 spans 18 amino acids. CDR3 sequence reads: CATSSKLSGGTYTGELFF. DNA of the CDR3: TGTGCCACCAGCAGCAAATTAAGCGGGGGGACCTACACCGGGGAGCTGTTTTTT.

This clone was seen a few times. Compared with germline, one end of the junction differs, possibly owing to a read error. The rearrangement links TRBV7-2 to TRBJ2-1; TRBD2 matches at 7 bases. This CDR3 spans 15 amino acids. In germline, CDR1 is SGHTA, CDR2 FQGNSA. The CDR3 is CASSYTSALYDEQFF. The CDR3 nucleotides are TGTGCCAGCAGCTATACTAGCGCCCTCTACGATGAGCAGTTCTTC.

This chain uses TRBV3-1 (or the pseudogene TRBV3-2) with TRBJ1-1; TRBD1 matches 8 bases. The CDR3 sequence is 14 residues long. Germline values: CDR1 LGHDT, CDR2 YNNKEL (reference sequence). After removal of 2 bases from V and 4 bases from J, the junction contained 3 bases not matched to a gene. The CDR3 nucleotides read TGTGCCAGCAGCCAATTTGGACAGGGCACTGAAGCTTTCTTT. As protein: CASSQFGQGTEAFF.

This chain uses TRBV9 with TRBJ1-1; D gene ambiguous. Germline loops: CDR1 SGDLS, CDR2 YYNGEE. This CDR3 comprises 13 residues. V lost 4 bases, J lost 4 bases, and 11 bases lay in between. The CDR3 protein is CASSPPDGTEAFF. The CDR3 DNA sequence: TGTGCCAGCAGCCCGCCCGATGGCACTGAAGCTTTCTTT. The full variable domain, its missing parts supplied by reference TRBV9 and TRBJ1-1, is DSGVTQTPKHLITATGQRVTLRCSPRSGDLSVYWYQQSLDQGLQFLIQYYNGEERAKGNILERFSAQQFPDLHSELNLSSLELGDSALYFCASSPPDGTEAFFGQGTRLTVV.

This clone was observed a few times. This chain links TRBV7-2 with TRBJ2-7; 8 nucleotides align to TRBD1. CDR3 size: 15 residues. Germline values: CDR1 SGHTA, CDR2 FQGNSA. V trimming: 4 bases; J trimming: 2 bases; junction bases outside the gene matches: 7. The CDR3 sequence is CASSSTGVQAYEQYF. The CDR3, as DNA: TGTGCCAGCAGCTCGACAGGGGTTCAGGCCTACGAGCAGTACTTC.

The chain joins TRBV5-1 to TRBJ1-1, with D hard to call. Germline loops: CDR1 SGHRS, CDR2 YFSETQ. This CDR3 spans 13 amino acids. With 6 bases removed from V and 1 base from J, the gap between germline ends came to 10 bases. The CDR3 DNA reads as TGCGCCAGCACACCAGCTTCGAACACTGAAGCTTTCTTT. It translates to CASTPASNTEAFF.

The chain combines TRBV29-1 with TRBJ1-1; a possible D gene is TRBD1 (5 bases). The CDR3 loop spans 13 amino acids. V shed 7 bases and J shed 5 bases, with 17 bases lying between them. CDR1 and CDR2 from the germline V gene are SQVTM and ANQGSEA. The CDR3 reads CSAIKGEGTEAFF. The CDR3 nucleotides read TGCAGCGCGATCAAAGGTGAGGGGACTGAAGCTTTCTTT.

This chain links TRBV7-2 with TRBJ2-1, with no clear D. V lost 2 bases to trimming and J lost 3 bases, with 5 bases between them. The CDR3 totals 13 residues. Germline values: CDR1 SGHTA, CDR2 FQGNSA. Here the CDR3 reads CASSLLGYNEQFF. The CDR3 region has the DNA TGTGCCAGCAGCTTATTGGGCTACAATGAGCAGTTCTTC.

The gene calls are TRBV27 and TRBJ2-7, with TRBD2 matching over 7 bases. The CDR3 spans 15 residues. Germline V gene sequence: CDR1 MNHEY, CDR2 SMNVEV (reference sequence). J lost 2 bases, V lost 3 bases, and 7 bases had no gene match. In DNA, the CDR3 is TGTGCCAGCAGTTTTCTCGCGGGGGAAGCCTACGAGCAGTACTTC. It encodes CASSFLAGEAYEQYF.

This sequence joins TRBV4-1 and TRBJ2-7; 9 bases are shared with TRBD2. Per germline, CDR1 MGHRA and CDR2 YSYEKL. Trimming at V came to 2 bases and at J to 5 bases, leaving 13 bases not matched to a gene. The CDR3 is made up of 17 amino acids. The DNA for the CDR3 is TGCGCCAGCAGCCAAACTATATTGCGGGGGGGCCGGAACGAGCAGTACTTC. This encodes CASSQTILRGGRNEQYF.

This CDR3 is CASGVTGTNYGYTF. The CDR3 bases are TGTGCCTCCGGGGTGACAGGGACTAACTATGGCTACACCTTC. The chain has TRBV7-9 and TRBJ1-2, with TRBD1 matching over 7 bases. CDR1 and CDR2 (germline): SEHNR, FQNEAQ (reference sequence). With V trimmed by 11 bases and J by 0 bases, 9 bases remained unmatched. This CDR3 is 14 amino acids long.

The genes are TRBV15 and TRBJ2-5, with 7 bases lining up with TRBD2. This CDR3 contains 19 residues. Trimming at V came to 0 bases and at J to 4 bases, leaving 17 bases not matched to a gene. The germline gives CDR1 LNHNV, CDR2 YYDKDF (reference sequence). CDR3 amino acids: CATSRDSLRSWGEGETQYF. As DNA, the CDR3 is TGTGCCACCAGCAGAGATAGTCTAAGGTCGTGGGGGGAGGGAGAGACCCAGTACTTC.

The chain employs TRBV2 and TRBJ1-3; unclear D gene. Germline lookup yields CDR1 SNHLY and CDR2 FYNNEI. The CDR3 extends over 16 amino acids. Trimming shortened V by 0 bases and J by 3 bases, and 12 bases separated the two germline ends. As DNA, the CDR3 is TGTGCCAGCAGTGAAGCGAAGGGCCTATTTGGAAACACCATATATTTT. Protein: CASSEAKGLFGNTIYF.

In this sample, this clone turned up once. The rearrangement joins TRBV4-1 to TRBJ1-5; D gene uncertain. The CDR3 has 16 residues. Germline V gives CDR1 MGHRA, CDR2 YSYEKL. Trimming left V 0 bases short and J 1 base short, with 10 bases between. The CDR3 nucleotides read TGCGCCAGCAGCCAAGAGATAGGGATGAGCAATCAGCCCCAGCATTTT. This translates into CASSQEIGMSNQPQHF.

The chain uses TRBV7-9 and TRBJ1-2; perhaps TRBD1 as D (5 bases). There are 13 residues in the CDR3. Trimming removed 6 bases at V and 7 bases at J, with 15 bases between. Germline V gives CDR1 SEHNR, CDR2 FQNEAQ (reference sequence). The CDR3 region is CASRPGTAGGYTF. The CDR3, as DNA: TGTGCCAGCAGACCAGGGACCGCCGGTGGCTACACCTTC.

This clone was recorded a few times. The V and J genes are TRBV10-2 and TRBJ1-2, with D unclear. Between the trimmed V and J ends, which lost 7 bases and 8 bases, there was a span of 14 bases. The CDR3 has 12 amino acids. CDR1 and CDR2 from the germline V gene are WSHSY and SAAADI. The CDR3 spells CASTDVAWGYTF. The CDR3 DNA is TGCGCCAGCACCGACGTGGCTTGGGGCTACACCTTC.

The rearrangement links TRBV11-2 to TRBJ2-3; no clear D. This CDR3 has 15 residues. V lost 1 base to trimming and J lost 3 bases, with 11 bases between them. CDR1 is SGHAT and CDR2 is FQNNGV in the germline V gene. The CDR3 is CASSLGVLPTDTQYF. CDR3 sequence (DNA): TGTGCCAGCAGCTTAGGCGTATTGCCGACAGATACGCAGTATTTT.

This rearrangement joins TRBV5-1 to TRBJ2-5; no clear D. Germline CDR1 is SGHRS and CDR2 is YFSETQ. V lost 6 bases, J lost 2 bases, and 20 bases lay in between. The CDR3 extends over 16 amino acids. CDR3 sequence: CASNGLGGPGQETQYF. The CDR3 DNA follows: TGCGCCAGCAACGGGCTTGGTGGGCCAGGACAAGAGACCCAGTACTTC.

J is TRBJ2-5 and V is TRBV10-3; no clear D. CDR3 length: 13 amino acids. V was clipped by 2 bases and J by 5 bases, with 9 bases between them. Germline loops: CDR1 ENHRY, CDR2 SYGVKD. The CDR3: CAISESVEETQYF. The CDR3 DNA reads as TGTGCCATCAGTGAGAGCGTCGAGGAGACCCAGTACTTC.

This clone has a single count. The CDR3 nucleotides are TGTGCCAGCAGCATCGCCGGGACAGGGGGCGTATCCGGGGAGCTGTTTTTT. Translated: CASSIAGTGGVSGELFF. This rearrangement joins TRBV5-4 to TRBJ2-2; TRBD1 matches at 12 bases. The J segment lost 6 bases and the V segment lost 4 bases, leaving 10 bases of the junction unmatched. The germline CDR1 and CDR2 sequences are SGHNT and YYREEE (reference sequence). The CDR3 has 17 residues. Combining the CDR3 with reference TRBV5-4 and TRBJ2-2 gives the whole variable domain ETGVTQSPTHLIKTRGQQVTLRCSSQSGHNTVSWYQQALGQGPQFIFQYYREEENGRGNFPPRFSGLQFPNYSSELNVNALELDDSALYLCASSIAGTGGVSGELFFGEGSRLTVL.

The V call is TRBV15, the J call TRBJ2-7; D could derive from TRBD1 or TRBD2 (5 bases each). CDR3 size: 12 residues. Germline CDR1 and CDR2: LNHNV and YYDKDF (reference sequence). V dropped 8 bases and J dropped 2 bases, with 10 bases sitting between them. The DNA for the CDR3 is TGTGCCACCGCTGGGGACCCCTACGAGCAGTACTTC. It is translated as CATAGDPYEQYF.

The chain recombines TRBV2 with TRBJ2-2; the match to TRBD1 covers 7 bases. J was trimmed by 6 bases and V by 5 bases; bases with no gene match: 9. CDR3 length equals 15 residues. Germline V gene sequence: CDR1 SNHLY, CDR2 FYNNEI. CDR3 nucleotides: TGTGCCAGCAGTTCCAGACAGGGTAGGCCCGGGGAGCTGTTTTTT. Translated, it gives CASSSRQGRPGELFF.

V is TRBV27 and J is TRBJ2-1, with D possibly matching TRBD2 (5 bases). The V end lost 4 bases, the J end lost 7 bases, and 20 bases lay between the germline ends. This CDR3 is 16 amino acids long. Germline V lookup: CDR1 MNHEY, CDR2 SMNVEV (reference sequence). DNA for the CDR3: TGTGCCAGCAGTTCCGGACTGTTTCGGGTTGCTAATGAGCAGTTCTTC. As protein: CASSSGLFRVANEQFF.

This sequence joins TRBV5-8 and TRBJ1-6; 9 bases align to TRBD1. The trim removed 3 bases at V and 5 bases at J, leaving 3 bases unmatched. This CDR3 contains 15 residues. The germline V gene has CDR1 SGHTS and CDR2 YDEGEE. The CDR3 protein is CASSSGTGNNSPLHF. CDR3 DNA: TGTGCCAGCAGCTCAGGGACAGGGAATAATTCACCCCTCCACTTT.

V gene TRBV3-1 (or the pseudogene TRBV3-2) combines with J gene TRBJ2-7; D unresolved. CDR1 is LGHDT, CDR2 YNNKEL, per germline (reference sequence). The CDR3 is 14 amino acids. V dropped 1 base and J dropped 4 bases, with 11 bases sitting between them. CDR3 sequence (DNA): TGTGCCAGCAGCCAAGTGGATGGTACGTACGAGCAGTACTTC. It yields the protein CASSQVDGTYEQYF.